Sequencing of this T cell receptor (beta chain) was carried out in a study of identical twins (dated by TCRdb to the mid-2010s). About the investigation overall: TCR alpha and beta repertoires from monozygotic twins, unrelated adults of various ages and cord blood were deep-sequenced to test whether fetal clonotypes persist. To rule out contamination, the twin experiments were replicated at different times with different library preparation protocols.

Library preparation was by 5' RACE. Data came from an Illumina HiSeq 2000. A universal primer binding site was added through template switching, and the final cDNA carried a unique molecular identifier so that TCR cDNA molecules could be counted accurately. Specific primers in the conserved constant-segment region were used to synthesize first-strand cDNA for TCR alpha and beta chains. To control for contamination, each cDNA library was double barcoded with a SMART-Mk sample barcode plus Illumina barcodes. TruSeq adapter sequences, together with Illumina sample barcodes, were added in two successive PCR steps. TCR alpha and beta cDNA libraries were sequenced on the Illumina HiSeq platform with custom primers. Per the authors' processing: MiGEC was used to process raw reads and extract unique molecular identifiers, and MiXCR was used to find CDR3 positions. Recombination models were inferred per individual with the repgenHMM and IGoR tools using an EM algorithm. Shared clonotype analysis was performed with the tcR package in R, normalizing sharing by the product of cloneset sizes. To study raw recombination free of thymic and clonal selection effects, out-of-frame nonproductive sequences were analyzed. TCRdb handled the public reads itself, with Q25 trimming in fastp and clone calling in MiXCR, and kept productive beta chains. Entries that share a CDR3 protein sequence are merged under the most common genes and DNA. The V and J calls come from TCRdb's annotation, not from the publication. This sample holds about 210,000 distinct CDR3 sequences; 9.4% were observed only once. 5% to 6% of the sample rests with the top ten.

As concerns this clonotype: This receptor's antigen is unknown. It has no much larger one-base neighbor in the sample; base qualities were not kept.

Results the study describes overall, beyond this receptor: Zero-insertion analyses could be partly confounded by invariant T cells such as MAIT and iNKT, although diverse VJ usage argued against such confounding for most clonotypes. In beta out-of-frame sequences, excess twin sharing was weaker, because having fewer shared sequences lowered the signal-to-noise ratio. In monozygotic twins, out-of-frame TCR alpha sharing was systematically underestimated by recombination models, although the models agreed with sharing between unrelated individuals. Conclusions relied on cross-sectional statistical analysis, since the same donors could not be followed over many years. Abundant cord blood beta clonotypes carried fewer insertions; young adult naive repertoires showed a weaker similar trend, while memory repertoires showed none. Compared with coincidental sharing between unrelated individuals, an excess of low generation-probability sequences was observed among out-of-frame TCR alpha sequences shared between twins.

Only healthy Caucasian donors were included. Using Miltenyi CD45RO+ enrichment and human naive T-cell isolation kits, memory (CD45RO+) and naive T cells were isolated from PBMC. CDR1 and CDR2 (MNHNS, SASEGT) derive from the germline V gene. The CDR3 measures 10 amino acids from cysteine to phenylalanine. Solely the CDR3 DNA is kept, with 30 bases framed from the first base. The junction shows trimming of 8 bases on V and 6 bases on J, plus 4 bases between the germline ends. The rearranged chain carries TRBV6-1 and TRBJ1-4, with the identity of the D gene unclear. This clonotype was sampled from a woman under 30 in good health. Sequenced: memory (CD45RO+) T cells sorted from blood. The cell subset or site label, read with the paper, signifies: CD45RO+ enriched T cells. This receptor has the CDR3 CASWHEKLFF. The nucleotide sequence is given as TGTGCCAGCTGGCATGAAAAACTGTTTTTT.